These T cell receptor beta chains were read from a single sample in a study of OX40 agonist ivuxolimab in advanced cancers. Measured with immunoSEQ multiplex PCR; TCRdb has only the in-frame clones, and not every one. In the table there are around 19,000 clones, roughly 85% of which are singletons. Here the sequenced sample was CD4+ or CD8+ T cells sorted from blood, taken in a trial of the OX40 agonist ivuxolimab. These receptors originate from an adult with an advanced solid tumor such as melanoma, head and neck, liver or kidney cancer. Each CDR3 is given with its conserved first and last residue.

v_gene,CDR3aa
TRBV5-4,CASSEGQNTEAFF
TRBV28,CASSRDRVSGEKLFF
TRBV7-8,CASSPQASPSYEQYF
TRBV5-6,CASSHTYNEQFF
TRBV27,CASSLAYSNQPQHF
TRBV15,CATSGQASRLAKNIQYF
TRBV19,CASTPGQGHSYEQYF
TRBV7-9,CASSGSYEQYF
TRBV28,CASSLVGQSRDTSYEQYF
TRBV4-3,CASSQDPGTAGNTIYF
TRBV6-6,CASWGLWNQPQHF
TRBV27,CASSLQASLYEQYF
TRBV2,CASSASRDRYNQPQHF
TRBV11-2,CASSSQYRAVETQYF
TRBV5-4,CASSFGSSYEQYF
TRBV27,CASSSRGAGGPVEPKYF
TRBV28,CASSFGGSADTQYF
TRBV5-6,CASSLGYRDATVGSF